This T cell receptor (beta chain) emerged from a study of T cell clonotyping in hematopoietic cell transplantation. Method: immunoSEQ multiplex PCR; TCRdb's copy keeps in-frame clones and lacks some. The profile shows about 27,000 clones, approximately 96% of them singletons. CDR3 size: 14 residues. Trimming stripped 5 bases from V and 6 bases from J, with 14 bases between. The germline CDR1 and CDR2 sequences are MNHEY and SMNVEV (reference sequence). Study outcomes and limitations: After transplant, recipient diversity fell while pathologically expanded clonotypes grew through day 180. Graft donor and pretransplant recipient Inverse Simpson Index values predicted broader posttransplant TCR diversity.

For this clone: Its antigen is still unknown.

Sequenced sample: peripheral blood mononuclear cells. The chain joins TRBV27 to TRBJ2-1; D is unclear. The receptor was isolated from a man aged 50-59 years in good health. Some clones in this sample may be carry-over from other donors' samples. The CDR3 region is CASSITSSGNEQFF. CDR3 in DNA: TGTGCCAGCAGTATAACCTCCTCGGGCAATGAGCAGTTCTTC.